This TCR beta chain derives from a study of cytomegalovirus exposure and HLA in healthy donors. Background on the study: Earlier, some 200 million T cells were analyzed, and about 100 million unique TCR beta sequences were found among them.

The study ran its PCR with 60 Vbeta and 13 Jbeta primers. Assay: immunoSEQ multiplex PCR; the TCRdb copy retains only in-frame clones and omits some. The table lists about 77,000 clones, around 84% of them singletons, with around 4.3% in the top ten. A word on this clone: The target antigen is unknown.

Study-level points and caveats: In a later analysis, HLA-associated beta chains showed higher expansion and lower generation probabilities than comparable chains. Many donors carried some public TCRs, although rarity characterized most TCR sequences. Highly shared variants forming one cluster were likely a sequencing artifact.

The V segment lost 1 base and the J segment 2 bases; nucleotides outside the gene matches: 8. Germline CDR1 reads SGHTA; CDR2 reads FQGNSA. The CDR3 consists of 16 residues. The clonotype originates from a man between 35 and 55 years old in good health and CMV-seronegative. This chain uses TRBV7-2 with TRBJ2-7; 7 nucleotides agree with TRBD2. Sequencing was done on a sample of PBMCs. The CDR3 sequence: CASSLVLPSGAYEQYF. CDR3 DNA sequence: TGTGCCAGCAGCTTAGTACTTCCTAGCGGAGCCTACGAGCAGTACTTC.